A selection of T cell receptor beta chains follows, all from one sample in a study of regulatory T cells in long-lasting Graves disease. MiXCR, run by TCRdb on the multiplex PCR reads, gives a single entry per CDR3 protein. The sample consists of a few hundred thousand distinct CDR3 sequences, 20% to 25% of them appearing once. Specimen: peripheral blood mononuclear cells (PBMCs), collected when the disease was refractory, from a patient treated with antithyroid drugs. The receptor set was obtained from a female donor with Graves disease. The CDR3 runs from the conserved cysteine through the conserved F or W. D genes are given only for firm matches. The listing skips clone size in some rows; elsewhere it reads once, few, many or a size class.

D gene: -
V gene: TRBV7-2
clone size: -
J gene: TRBJ2-7
CDR3 protein: CASSYEGPTYEQYF
CDR3 DNA: TGTGCCAGCAGCTATGAGGGCCCCACCTACGAGCAGTACTTC

D gene: -
V gene: TRBV7-8
clone size: few
J gene: TRBJ1-6
CDR3 protein: CASGLFASGNNSPLHF
CDR3 DNA: TGTGCCAGCGGCCTTTTTGCCAGCGGAAATAATTCACCCCTCCACTTT

D gene: TRBD1
V gene: TRBV4-2
clone size: -
J gene: TRBJ2-2
CDR3 protein: CASRDLQGTWNTGELFF
CDR3 DNA: TGTGCCAGCCGTGACTTACAGGGGACGTGGAACACCGGGGAGCTGTTTTTT

D gene: -
V gene: TRBV28
clone size: many
J gene: TRBJ1-2
CDR3 protein: CASTPGDYGYTF
CDR3 DNA: TGTGCCAGCACCCCAGGGGACTATGGCTACACCTTC

D gene: -
V gene: TRBV19
clone size: few
J gene: TRBJ1-5
CDR3 protein: CASSIDNKATLNQPQHF
CDR3 DNA: TGTGCCAGTAGTATAGATAACAAGGCCACGCTAAATCAGCCCCAGCATTTT

D gene: -
V gene: TRBV30
clone size: many
J gene: TRBJ1-1
CDR3 protein: CAWRSLGHTEAFF
CDR3 DNA: TGTGCCTGGAGATCCTTGGGGCACACTGAAGCTTTCTTT

D gene: -
V gene: TRBV7-6
clone size: -
J gene: TRBJ2-3
CDR3 protein: CASSLGLPDTQYF
CDR3 DNA: TGTGCCAGCAGCTTAGGGCTCCCAGATACGCAGTATTTT

D gene: -
V gene: TRBV7-2
clone size: many
J gene: TRBJ2-5
CDR3 protein: CASSLGSKQQETQYF
CDR3 DNA: TGTGCCAGCAGCCTTGGTTCTAAGCAACAGGAGACCCAGTACTTC

D gene: -
V gene: TRBV24-1
clone size: few
J gene: TRBJ2-2
CDR3 protein: CATSDDRGRSNTGELFF
CDR3 DNA: TGTGCCACCAGTGATGACCGGGGCCGAAGTAACACCGGGGAGCTGTTTTTT

D gene: TRBD2
V gene: TRBV29-1
clone size: once
J gene: TRBJ2-7
CDR3 protein: CSVALAGWQYF
CDR3 DNA: TGCAGCGTTGCCTTAGCGGGATGGCAGTACTTC

D gene: TRBD1
V gene: TRBV7-9
clone size: -
J gene: TRBJ1-2
CDR3 protein: CASSLGTGLEGYTF
CDR3 DNA: TGTGCCAGCAGCTTAGGGACAGGGCTGGAGGGCTACACCTTC

D gene: -
V gene: TRBV7-2
clone size: many
J gene: TRBJ2-5
CDR3 protein: CASSSRLEQGETQYF
CDR3 DNA: TGTGCCAGCAGCTCCCGGTTAGAGCAGGGAGAGACCCAGTACTTC

D gene: TRBD1
V gene: TRBV7-6
clone size: -
J gene: TRBJ1-1
CDR3 protein: CASSGGTGTEAFF
CDR3 DNA: TGTGCCAGCAGTGGAGGGACAGGGACAGAAGCTTTCTTT

D gene: TRBD1
V gene: TRBV6-5
clone size: many
J gene: TRBJ1-1
CDR3 protein: CASSYGGTGNTEAFF
CDR3 DNA: TGTGCCAGCAGTTACGGCGGGACAGGGAACACTGAAGCTTTCTTT

D gene: TRBD2
V gene: TRBV7-2
clone size: many
J gene: TRBJ2-7
CDR3 protein: CASSPSPGLARYEQYF
CDR3 DNA: TGTGCCAGCAGCCCCAGCCCGGGACTAGCTCGGTACGAGCAGTACTTC

D gene: -
V gene: TRBV30
clone size: few
J gene: TRBJ2-7
CDR3 protein: CAWIRDGAYEQYF
CDR3 DNA: TGTGCCTGGATAAGGGACGGAGCCTACGAGCAGTACTTC

D gene: -
V gene: TRBV7-9
clone size: -
J gene: TRBJ2-5
CDR3 protein: CASSRGEVETQYF
CDR3 DNA: TGTGCCAGCAGCAGGGGTGAGGTAGAGACCCAGTACTTC

D gene: -
V gene: TRBV24-1
clone size: -
J gene: TRBJ2-7
CDR3 protein: CATSDSAGPYEQYF
CDR3 DNA: TGTGCCACCAGTGATTCCGCAGGCCCCTACGAGCAGTACTTC

D gene: TRBD1
V gene: TRBV20-1
clone size: -
J gene: TRBJ1-1
CDR3 protein: CSATGAKNTEAFF
CDR3 DNA: TGCAGTGCCACAGGGGCTAAGAACACTGAAGCTTTCTTT

D gene: TRBD2
V gene: TRBV2
clone size: many
J gene: TRBJ2-7
CDR3 protein: CASSEREGAYEQYF
CDR3 DNA: TGTGCCAGCAGTGAAAGGGAGGGCGCCTACGAGCAGTACTTC

D gene: TRBD1
V gene: TRBV27
clone size: few
J gene: TRBJ2-7
CDR3 protein: CASSISSGTGGLGQYF
CDR3 DNA: TGTGCCAGCAGCATATCCTCCGGGACAGGGGGCCTCGGGCAGTACTTC

D gene: -
V gene: TRBV6-1
clone size: few
J gene: TRBJ2-1
CDR3 protein: CASSVDPDNEQFF
CDR3 DNA: TGTGCCAGCAGTGTGGACCCAGACAATGAGCAGTTCTTC

D gene: TRBD2
V gene: TRBV12-3/TRBV12-4
clone size: many
J gene: TRBJ2-5
CDR3 protein: CASSFGGETQYF
CDR3 DNA: TGTGCCAGCAGCTTCGGGGGGGAGACCCAGTACTTC

D gene: -
V gene: TRBV10-3
clone size: many
J gene: TRBJ2-5
CDR3 protein: CAISEGTRGQETQYF
CDR3 DNA: TGTGCCATCAGTGAGGGTACTAGAGGGCAAGAGACCCAGTACTTC

D gene: -
V gene: TRBV4-2
clone size: -
J gene: TRBJ1-4
CDR3 protein: CASSQDWQGLGEKLFF
CDR3 DNA: TGTGCCAGCAGCCAAGATTGGCAGGGTCTGGGTGAAAAACTGTTTTTT

D gene: TRBD2
V gene: TRBV20-1
clone size: -
J gene: TRBJ2-7
CDR3 protein: CSAYESGGAYEQYF
CDR3 DNA: TGCAGTGCTTACGAAAGCGGGGGAGCCTACGAGCAGTACTTC

D gene: -
V gene: TRBV10-3
clone size: many
J gene: TRBJ1-5
CDR3 protein: CAITRERDQPQHF
CDR3 DNA: TGTGCCATCACTCGGGAACGAGATCAGCCCCAGCATTTT

D gene: TRBD2
V gene: TRBV29-1
clone size: once
J gene: TRBJ2-1
CDR3 protein: CSVVLPVGLAGDEQFF
CDR3 DNA: TGCAGCGTTGTTTTGCCAGTAGGGCTAGCGGGAGACGAGCAGTTCTTC

D gene: -
V gene: TRBV7-9
clone size: -
J gene: TRBJ1-1
CDR3 protein: CASSLHFLPTEAFF
CDR3 DNA: TGTGCCAGCAGCCTGCATTTCCTCCCCACTGAAGCTTTCTTT

D gene: TRBD2
V gene: TRBV28
clone size: many
J gene: TRBJ2-7
CDR3 protein: CASSSGRLAGGNYEQYF
CDR3 DNA: TGTGCCAGCAGTTCGGGGAGGCTAGCGGGAGGTAACTACGAGCAGTACTTC

D gene: TRBD1
V gene: TRBV30
clone size: -
J gene: TRBJ2-4
CDR3 protein: CAWEPGTGENIQYF
CDR3 DNA: TGTGCCTGGGAGCCTGGGACAGGCGAAAACATTCAGTACTTC

D gene: -
V gene: TRBV6-1
clone size: many
J gene: TRBJ2-7
CDR3 protein: CASSEGTVYEQYF
CDR3 DNA: TGTGCCAGCAGTGAAGGGACAGTCTACGAGCAGTACTTC

D gene: -
V gene: TRBV28
clone size: many
J gene: TRBJ1-2
CDR3 protein: CASSATGQGYTF
CDR3 DNA: TGTGCCAGCAGTGCTACAGGGCAAGGCTACACCTTC

D gene: TRBD2
V gene: TRBV12-3/TRBV12-4
clone size: few
J gene: TRBJ2-7
CDR3 protein: CASSKTSGSYEQYF
CDR3 DNA: TGTGCCAGCTCGAAGACTAGCGGCTCCTACGAGCAGTACTTC

D gene: -
V gene: TRBV7-2
clone size: many
J gene: TRBJ1-6
CDR3 protein: CASSWGVNSPLHF
CDR3 DNA: TGTGCCAGCAGTTGGGGGGTTAATTCACCCCTCCACTTT

D gene: -
V gene: TRBV6-1
clone size: many
J gene: TRBJ2-2
CDR3 protein: CASRAWEDNANTGELFF
CDR3 DNA: TGTGCCAGCAGGGCATGGGAGGACAACGCGAACACCGGGGAGCTGTTTTTT

D gene: -
V gene: TRBV7-2
clone size: many
J gene: TRBJ2-2
CDR3 protein: CASSFGGPGELFF
CDR3 DNA: TGTGCCAGCAGCTTTGGTGGTCCCGGGGAGCTGTTTTTT

D gene: TRBD2
V gene: TRBV29-1
clone size: many
J gene: TRBJ2-7
CDR3 protein: CSVVRGESYEQYF
CDR3 DNA: TGCAGCGTTGTCCGGGGGGAATCCTACGAGCAGTACTTC

D gene: -
V gene: TRBV24-1
clone size: many
J gene: TRBJ1-2
CDR3 protein: CATSSTPGDYGYTF
CDR3 DNA: TGTGCCACCAGTAGCACTCCGGGAGACTATGGCTACACCTTC

D gene: -
V gene: TRBV11-2
clone size: few
J gene: TRBJ2-7
CDR3 protein: CASSESQGYEQYF
CDR3 DNA: TGTGCCAGCAGCGAATCGCAGGGGTACGAGCAGTACTTC

D gene: TRBD1
V gene: TRBV30
clone size: many
J gene: TRBJ1-2
CDR3 protein: CAWIRRGEGARGYTF
CDR3 DNA: TGTGCCTGGATTCGTCGGGGAGAGGGGGCGCGCGGCTACACCTTC

D gene: TRBD2
V gene: TRBV18
clone size: -
J gene: TRBJ2-5
CDR3 protein: CASSPPSGILQETQYF
CDR3 DNA: TGTGCCAGCTCACCCCCTAGCGGAATACTACAAGAGACCCAGTACTTC

D gene: -
V gene: TRBV5-1
clone size: few
J gene: TRBJ2-5
CDR3 protein: CASSLERGMETQYF
CDR3 DNA: TGCGCCAGCAGCTTGGAACGGGGGATGGAGACCCAGTACTTC

D gene: TRBD2
V gene: TRBV20-1
clone size: -
J gene: TRBJ2-4
CDR3 protein: CSAPEPSGTSKNIQYF
CDR3 DNA: TGCAGTGCTCCCGAACCTAGCGGGACGTCCAAAAACATTCAGTACTTC

D gene: -
V gene: TRBV28
clone size: many
J gene: TRBJ1-5
CDR3 protein: CASSSDRRPLGPQHF
CDR3 DNA: TGTGCCAGCAGTAGCGACAGGCGGCCCTTGGGGCCCCAGCATTTT

D gene: -
V gene: TRBV3-1
clone size: -
J gene: TRBJ2-5
CDR3 protein: CASSQDLPGQAKETQYF
CDR3 DNA: TGTGCCAGCAGCCAAGACCTCCCTGGACAAGCCAAAGAGACCCAGTACTTC

D gene: TRBD1
V gene: TRBV2
clone size: many
J gene: TRBJ2-6
CDR3 protein: CASGEATGGGSGANVLTF
CDR3 DNA: TGTGCCAGCGGGGAGGCGACAGGGGGAGGATCTGGGGCCAACGTCCTGACTTTC

D gene: -
V gene: TRBV20-1
clone size: many
J gene: TRBJ2-5
CDR3 protein: CSAPDGIQETQYF
CDR3 DNA: TGCAGTGCCCCGGACGGTATCCAAGAGACCCAGTACTTC